These 7 T cell receptor beta chains were sequenced from one sample in a study of identical twins (dated by TCRdb to 2016 to 2018). Library creation used 5' RACE. The sample was run on an Illumina HiSeq 2000. The public reads were quality trimmed at Q25 with fastp and then assembled into clones with MiXCR by TCRdb, keeping productive beta chains. Every entry covers one CDR3 protein and lists the most common genes and DNA from its rows. The sample table lists hundreds of thousands of distinct CDR3 sequences, 6% to 8% of them with a count of one. The ten biggest clones cover under 7% of the sample. The same data also went into a second study, on yellow fever vaccine responses in identical twins.

Sequencing was carried out using CD8+ T cells sorted from blood. The source of these receptors is a young woman in good health.

This clonotype was counted many times. The chain carries TRBV7-8 and TRBJ2-3, with 9 bases lining up with TRBD1. CDR3 size: 18 residues. The ends lost 3 bases at V and 2 bases at J; junction bases unmatched: 12. Germline V CDR1 and CDR2: SGHVS, FQNEAQ. The CDR3 DNA is TGTGCCAGCAGCTTCGGCCCACCCCGGGACAGGGCCACAGATACGCAGTATTTT. Its protein product is CASSFGPPRDRATDTQYF.

This clonotype was found many times. The CDR3 loop reads CASSVEKGGITDTQYF. As DNA, the CDR3 is TGTGCCAGCAGCGTAGAGAAAGGGGGCATCACAGATACGCAGTATTTT. This chain uses TRBV9 with TRBJ2-3; 7 bases are shared with TRBD1. CDR3 length: 16 amino acids. Germline V CDR1 and CDR2: SGDLS, YYNGEE. The ends lost 0 bases at V and 2 bases at J; junction bases unmatched: 6.

V gene TRBV20-1 combines with J gene TRBJ2-7, with D perhaps given as TRBD1 or TRBD2 (5 bases each). The CDR3 loop spans 14 amino acids. Germline V gene lookup returns CDR1 DFQATT and CDR2 SNEGSKA (reference sequence). The V end was cut by 5 bases, the J end by 1 base, with 15 bases between. The CDR3 reads CSAAWDGLSYEQYV. CDR3 DNA: TGCAGTGCTGCTTGGGACGGCTTATCCTACGAGCAGTACGTC.

The rearrangement joins TRBV7-9 to TRBJ1-5; D uncertain. Germline CDR1 SEHNR, CDR2 FQNEAQ (reference sequence). The CDR3 contains 13 residues. The germline V and J ends were trimmed by 3 bases and 5 bases, with 8 bases remaining between them. DNA for the CDR3: TGTGCCAGCAGCTTTTTCGTGGATCAGCCCCAGCATTTT. Amino acid sequence: CASSFFVDQPQHF.

At least ten counts were recorded for this clonotype. V is TRBV12-3 or TRBV12-4 and J is TRBJ2-1, with TRBD2 matching over 11 bases. The length of the CDR3 is 14 residues. V lost 6 bases to trimming and J lost 4 bases; unmatched junction nucleotides: 2. The CDR3 is CASRGLAEYNEQFF. The CDR3 DNA reads TGTGCCAGCAGGGGACTAGCGGAATACAATGAGCAGTTCTTC.

The chain has TRBV20-1 and TRBJ2-7; the D gene is possibly TRBD2 (5 bases). The germline CDR1 and CDR2 sequences are DFQATT and SNEGSKA (reference sequence). The CDR3 totals 15 residues. Trimming took 0 bases from V and 0 from J, leaving 12 bases between them. The CDR3 DNA sequence: TGCAGTGCTAGAGATTTGAGGGAGAGCTCCTACGAGCAGTACTTC. Its translation: CSARDLRESSYEQYF.

The sample holds a few counts of this clonotype. This rearrangement joins TRBV24-1 to TRBJ2-1; TRBD1 matches at 8 bases. This CDR3 has 16 residues. Trimming removed 5 bases from V and 5 bases from J; junction bases left unmatched: 10. Germline CDR1 reads KGHDR; CDR2 reads SFDVKD. CDR3 sequence: CATSGWGTGDHNEQFF. CDR3 nucleotides: TGTGCCACCAGTGGCTGGGGGACAGGCGACCACAATGAGCAGTTCTTC.